This T cell receptor (beta chain) was identified in a study of vaccination effects on CD4 cells after COVID-19. Study summary: Sampling occurred a median 72 days post second dose, range 14 to 241.

The CDR3 runs 17 residues. Trimming pared 0 bases from V and 4 bases from J, leaving 16 bases between. Per the germline V gene, CDR1 is GTSNPN and CDR2 is SVGIG (reference sequence). In regard to this clone: Its antigen is currently unknown.

Ahead of sequencing, the ViraFEST assay grew antigen-specific CD4+ T cells using viral peptide pools. Investigators separated out CD4+ T cells once more than nine days of culture had passed. This individual tested PCR-positive for SARS-CoV-2 infection between March and December 2020. Each participant received a vaccine that was either BNT162b2 or mRNA-1273, given as two doses. Researchers swapped half the medium for IL-2 medium on both days 3 and 7. Regarding the study as a whole: The study found that post-vaccine spike-reactive clones in convalescents were mainly new vaccine-induced clones. Convalescent patients in the study were few, and early post-infection timepoints were absent.

Sequenced by immunoSEQ multiplex PCR; TCRdb stores in-frame clones only, minus some. This table holds approximately 16,000 clones, approximately 80% found once. The gene calls are TRBV30 and TRBJ1-6; D perhaps matches TRBD1 (5 bases). The receptor was isolated from a human donor who had a prior SARS-CoV-2 infection. The sample consisted of CD4+ T cells from PBMCs cultured with HCoV-NL63 spike peptides, taken after COVID-19 vaccination. The CDR3 DNA reads as TGTGCCTGGAGTGTAAGTTTGGAAGGGGTGTATAATTCACCCCTCCACTTT. It encodes CAWSVSLEGVYNSPLHF.